This entry lists 10 T cell receptor beta chains sequenced from one sample in a study of cytomegalovirus exposure and HLA in healthy donors (dated by TCRdb to 2015 to 2018). Library preparation employed the immunoSEQ multiplex PCR assay. The multiplex PCR relied on a mix of 60 forward primers for TCR Vbeta segments and 13 reverse primers for TCR Jbeta segments. The table comes from immuneACCESS by way of TCRdb, which keeps in-frame sequences with V and J called. Part of the clones is missing from these tables; in studies checked, under half for an unresolved V gene and the rest for unknown reasons. The sample table contains approximately 190,000 clones; only one count was recorded for more than 75% of them. 1.3% of the sample goes to the ten largest clones. Sequencing was performed on PBMCs. These receptors were collected from a man aged 25-40 years in good health and CMV-seronegative.

The chain links TRBV7-2 to TRBJ1-2; D is possibly TRBD1 (5 bases). Between the trimmed V and J ends, which lost 3 bases and 6 bases, there was a span of 17 bases. There are 15 residues in the CDR3. Germline CDR1 SGHTA, CDR2 FQGNSA. The chain's CDR3 is CASSFPWVGGDGYTF. Written as DNA, the CDR3 is TGTGCCAGCAGCTTCCCCTGGGTGGGAGGGGATGGCTACACCTTC.

The CDR3 nucleotides read TGTGCCAGCAGCCCTACAGCTGATGAGCAGTTCTTC. Its translation is CASSPTADEQFF. The chain carries TRBV7-9 and TRBJ2-1; D not resolved. Trimming stripped 5 bases from V and 8 bases from J, with 10 bases between. The CDR3 length is 12 residues. Per the germline V gene, CDR1 is SEHNR and CDR2 is FQNEAQ (reference sequence).

The chain employs TRBV18 and TRBJ2-7; perhaps TRBD2 as D (5 bases). V lost 2 bases, J lost 4 bases, and 9 bases lay in between. Germline CDR1 and CDR2: KGHSH and LQKENI. The CDR3 length is 13 residues. As DNA, the CDR3 is TGTGCCAGCTCACCAGAGGGTTTGTACGAGCAGTACTTC. Translating gives CASSPEGLYEQYF.

The gene calls are TRBV11-2 and TRBJ2-1, with TRBD2 identical over 8 bases. Germline V gene lookup returns CDR1 SGHAT and CDR2 FQNNGV. This CDR3 is built from 15 residues. V shed 1 base, J shed 6 bases, and the junction held 5 bases outside the gene matches. CDR3 sequence (DNA): TGTGCCAGCAGCTTAGCGCGGGGGGTCATCAATGAGCAGTTCTTC. Protein: CASSLARGVINEQFF.

The gene calls are TRBV4-3 and TRBJ2-7; D might be TRBD2 (5 bases). V lost 0 bases, J lost 0 bases, and 9 bases lay in between. Germline assignment: CDR1 LGHNA and CDR2 YSLEER. The CDR3 has 15 amino acids. In nucleotides, the CDR3 is TGCGCCAGCAGCCAAGAAGTCGGGGACTCCTACGAGCAGTACTTC. It specifies CASSQEVGDSYEQYF.

The rearrangement uses TRBV10-3 and TRBJ2-7, with 8 nucleotides matching TRBD1. Germline lookup yields CDR1 ENHRY and CDR2 SYGVKD. Germline trimming cut 2 bases from V and 6 bases from J; bases unmatched to any gene: 9. The CDR3 runs 15 residues. In DNA form, the CDR3 reads TGTGCCATCAGTGAGCGGGACAGGTCCCTTGGCGAGCAGTACTTC. This codes for CAISERDRSLGEQYF.

Worth noting for this clone: The germline gene is not matched at one end of the junction; a read error may be the cause. V usage is TRBV7-9 and J usage is TRBJ2-1; 13 positions match TRBD2. The germline CDR1 and CDR2 sequences are SEHNR and FQNEAQ (reference sequence). The length of the CDR3 is 15 residues. The CDR3 coding sequence is TGTTCCAGCAGCCTCGGACTAGCGGGAGTTAAACAGCAGTTCTTC. Translation gives CSSSLGLAGVKQQFF. The variable domain in full, with the rest retrieved from reference TRBV7-9 and TRBJ2-1, is DTGVSQNPRHKITKRGQNVTFRCDPISEHNRLYWYRQTLGQGPEFLTYFQNEAQLEKSRLLSDRFSAERPKGSFSTLEIQRTEQGDSAMYLCSSSLGLAGVKQQFFGPGTRLTVL.

J is TRBJ2-1 and V is TRBV6-5; perhaps TRBD1 as D (6 bases). The germline V gene encodes CDR1 MNHEY and CDR2 SVGAGI. Trimming stripped 6 bases from V and 7 bases from J, with 16 bases between. The CDR3 is 14 residues long. CDR3 nucleotide sequence: TGTGCCAGCAGCCTTGGCGCAACAGGGAATGAGCAGTTCTTC. This gives the protein CASSLGATGNEQFF.

The V gene is TRBV5-4, the J gene TRBJ2-3; TRBD2 might be the D (5 bases). The length of the CDR3 is 17 residues. Germline V lookup: CDR1 SGHNT, CDR2 YYREEE (reference sequence). V was trimmed by 4 bases and J by 3 bases, leaving 21 bases between them. CDR3 bases: TGTGCCAGCAGCAGCTCGGACTCCCCCCGAAATACAGATACGCAGTATTTT. Amino acids: CASSSSDSPRNTDTQYF.

This clone was found once. The chain couples TRBV7-9 to TRBJ1-2, with D possibly being TRBD1 (5 bases). The CDR3 length is 15 residues. CDR1 and CDR2 (germline): SEHNR, FQNEAQ (reference sequence). V was shortened by 2 bases and J by 4 bases, with 14 bases between the two germline ends. CDR3 DNA: TGTGCCAGCAGCTTACTGATAGGGGTGAGCTATGGCTACACCTTC. Amino acids: CASSLLIGVSYGYTF.